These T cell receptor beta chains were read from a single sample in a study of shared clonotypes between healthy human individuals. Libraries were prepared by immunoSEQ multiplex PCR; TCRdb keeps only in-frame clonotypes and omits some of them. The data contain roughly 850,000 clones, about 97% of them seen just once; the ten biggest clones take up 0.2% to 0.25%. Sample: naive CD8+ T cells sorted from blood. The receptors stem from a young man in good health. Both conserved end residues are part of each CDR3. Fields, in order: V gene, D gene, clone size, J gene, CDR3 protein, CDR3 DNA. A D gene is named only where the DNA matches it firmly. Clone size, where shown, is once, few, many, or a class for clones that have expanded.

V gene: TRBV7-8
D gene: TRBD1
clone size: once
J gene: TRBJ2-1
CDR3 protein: CASSSGTGAFNEQFF
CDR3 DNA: TGTGCCAGCAGCTCCGGGACAGGCGCCTTTAATGAGCAGTTCTTC

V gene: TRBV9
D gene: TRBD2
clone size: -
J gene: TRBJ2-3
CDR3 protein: CASKGREGKDTQYF
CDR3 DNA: TGTGCCAGCAAGGGGCGGGAGGGCAAAGATACGCAGTATTTT

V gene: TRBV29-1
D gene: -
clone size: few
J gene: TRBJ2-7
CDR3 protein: CSVEDSSSYEQYF
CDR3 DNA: TGCAGCGTTGAAGACAGCAGCTCCTACGAGCAGTACTTC

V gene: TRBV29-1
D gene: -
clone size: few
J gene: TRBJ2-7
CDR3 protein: CSVEGVHEQYF
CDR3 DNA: TGCAGCGTTGAGGGAGTCCACGAGCAGTACTTC

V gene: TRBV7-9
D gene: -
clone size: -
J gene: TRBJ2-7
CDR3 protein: CASSSKGGGFGTYEQYF
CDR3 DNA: TGTGCCAGCAGTTCCAAAGGAGGGGGCTTCGGAACCTACGAGCAGTACTTC

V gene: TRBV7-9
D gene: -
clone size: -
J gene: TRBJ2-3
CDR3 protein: CASSSQGHTQYF
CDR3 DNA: TGTGCCAGCAGCTCCCAAGGTCATACGCAGTATTTT

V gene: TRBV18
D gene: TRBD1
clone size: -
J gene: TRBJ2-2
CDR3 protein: CASSPGQGPNTGELFF
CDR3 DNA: TGTGCCAGCTCACCGGGACAGGGGCCGAACACCGGGGAGCTGTTTTTT

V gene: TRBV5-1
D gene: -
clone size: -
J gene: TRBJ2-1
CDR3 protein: CASSSGPLSTRNYNEQFF
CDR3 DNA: TGCGCCAGCAGCTCCGGGCCGCTCTCAACGAGGAACTACAATGAGCAGTTCTTC

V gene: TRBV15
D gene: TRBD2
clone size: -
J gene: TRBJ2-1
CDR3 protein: CATSGHRTSGIANEQFF
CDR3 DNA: TGTGCCACCAGCGGCCACCGGACTAGCGGGATAGCCAATGAGCAGTTCTTC

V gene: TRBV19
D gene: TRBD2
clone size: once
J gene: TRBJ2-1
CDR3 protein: CASSIDSGRALNEQFF
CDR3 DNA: TGTGCCAGTAGTATAGATAGCGGGAGGGCGCTAAATGAGCAGTTCTTC

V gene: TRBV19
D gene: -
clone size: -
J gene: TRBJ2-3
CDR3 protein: CASGRPADTQYF
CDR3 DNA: TGTGCCAGTGGTCGGCCTGCAGATACGCAGTATTTT

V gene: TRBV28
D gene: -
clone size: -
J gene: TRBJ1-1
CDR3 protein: CASCRVEKTEAFF
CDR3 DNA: TGTGCCAGCTGCAGGGTGGAGAAAACTGAAGCTTTCTTT

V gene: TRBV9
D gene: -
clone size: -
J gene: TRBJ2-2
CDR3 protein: CASSVGIGELFF
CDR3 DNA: TGTGCCAGCAGCGTAGGAATCGGGGAGCTGTTTTTT

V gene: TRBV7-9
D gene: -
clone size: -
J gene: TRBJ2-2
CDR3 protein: CASSLVVGELFF
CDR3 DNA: TGTGCCAGCAGCTTAGTTGTCGGGGAGCTGTTTTTT

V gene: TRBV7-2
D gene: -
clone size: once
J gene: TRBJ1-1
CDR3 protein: CASSSDGSMNTEAFF
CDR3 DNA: TGTGCCAGCAGTTCAGATGGGAGCATGAACACTGAAGCTTTCTTT

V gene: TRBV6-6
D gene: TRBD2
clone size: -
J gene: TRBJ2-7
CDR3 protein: CASSYSGMGDEQYF
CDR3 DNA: TGTGCCAGCAGTTACAGCGGGATGGGCGACGAGCAGTACTTC

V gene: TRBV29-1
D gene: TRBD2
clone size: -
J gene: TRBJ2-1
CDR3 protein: CSVASGSSFEQFF
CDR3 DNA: TGCAGCGTTGCTAGCGGGAGTTCTTTTGAGCAGTTCTTC

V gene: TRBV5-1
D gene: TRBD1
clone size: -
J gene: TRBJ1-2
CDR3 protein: CASSIDRDRGSYGYTF
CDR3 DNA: TGCGCCAGCAGCATAGACCGGGACAGGGGCTCCTATGGCTACACCTTC

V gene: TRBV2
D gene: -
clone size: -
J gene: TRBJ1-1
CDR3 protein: CASGGVNEAFF
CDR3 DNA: TGTGCCAGCGGCGGGGTTAATGAAGCTTTCTTT

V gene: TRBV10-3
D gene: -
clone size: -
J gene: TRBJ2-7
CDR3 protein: CAISESGRGGGLAPYEQYF
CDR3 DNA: TGTGCCATCAGTGAGTCGGGTCGGGGAGGGGGACTCGCCCCCTACGAGCAGTACTTC

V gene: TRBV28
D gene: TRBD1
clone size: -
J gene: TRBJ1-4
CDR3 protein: CASSFDRGLEEKLFF
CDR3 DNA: TGTGCCAGCAGTTTTGACAGGGGGCTAGAAGAAAAACTGTTTTTT

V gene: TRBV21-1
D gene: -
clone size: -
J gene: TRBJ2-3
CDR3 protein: CASSKVDGRPMPDTQYF
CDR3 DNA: TGTGCCAGCAGCAAAGTGGATGGGCGGCCAATGCCGGATACGCAGTATTTT

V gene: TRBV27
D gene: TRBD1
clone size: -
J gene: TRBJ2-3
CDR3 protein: CASSQLGQGDTDTQYF
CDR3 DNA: TGTGCCAGCAGCCAGCTCGGACAGGGGGACACAGATACGCAGTATTTT

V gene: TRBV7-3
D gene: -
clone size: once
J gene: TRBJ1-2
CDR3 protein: CASSSPDGGYGYTF
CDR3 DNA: TGTGCCAGCAGTTCCCCGGACGGGGGCTATGGCTACACCTTC

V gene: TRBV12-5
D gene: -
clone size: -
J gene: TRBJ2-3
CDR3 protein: CASGPGDGTDTQYF
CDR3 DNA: TGTGCTAGTGGTCCCGGGGATGGCACAGATACGCAGTATTTT

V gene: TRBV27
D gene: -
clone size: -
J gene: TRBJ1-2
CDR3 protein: CASSLSRDSRGYTF
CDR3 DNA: TGTGCCAGCAGTTTATCAAGGGATTCGAGGGGCTACACCTTC

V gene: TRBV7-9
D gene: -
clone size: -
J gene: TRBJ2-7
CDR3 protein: CASSFTEDYEQYF
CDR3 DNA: TGTGCCAGCAGCTTTACAGAGGACTACGAGCAGTACTTC

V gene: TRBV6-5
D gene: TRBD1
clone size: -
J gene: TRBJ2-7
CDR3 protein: CASRYRGRSYEQYF
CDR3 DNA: TGTGCCAGCAGATACAGGGGGAGGTCCTACGAGCAGTACTTC

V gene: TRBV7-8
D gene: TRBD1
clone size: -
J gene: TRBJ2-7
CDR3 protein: CASSPWTGASYEQYF
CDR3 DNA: TGTGCCAGCAGCCCCTGGACAGGGGCTTCCTACGAGCAGTACTTC

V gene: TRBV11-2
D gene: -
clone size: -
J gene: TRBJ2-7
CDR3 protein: CASSLGWAGDYEQYF
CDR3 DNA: TGTGCCAGCAGCCTAGGGTGGGCAGGGGACTACGAGCAGTACTTC

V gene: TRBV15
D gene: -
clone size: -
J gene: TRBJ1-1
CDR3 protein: CATSRGRELNTEAFF
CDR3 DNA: TGTGCCACCAGCAGAGGCAGAGAACTAAACACTGAAGCTTTCTTT

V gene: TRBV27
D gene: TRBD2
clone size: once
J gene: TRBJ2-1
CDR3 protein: CASSFASGSSYNEQFF
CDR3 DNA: TGTGCCAGCAGTTTCGCTAGCGGGAGCTCCTACAATGAGCAGTTCTTC

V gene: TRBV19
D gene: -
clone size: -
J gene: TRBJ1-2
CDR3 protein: CASSIVPNRRFDGYTF
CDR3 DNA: TGTGCCAGTAGTATAGTGCCGAACAGACGTTTTGATGGCTACACCTTC

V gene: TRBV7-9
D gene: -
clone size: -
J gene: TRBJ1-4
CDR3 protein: CASSLRSENEKLFF
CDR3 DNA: TGTGCCAGCAGCTTAAGGTCCGAAAATGAAAAACTGTTTTTT

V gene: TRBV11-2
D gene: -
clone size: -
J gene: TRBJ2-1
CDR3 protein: CASSLERVEQFF
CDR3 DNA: TGTGCCAGCAGCTTAGAGAGGGTAGAGCAGTTCTTC

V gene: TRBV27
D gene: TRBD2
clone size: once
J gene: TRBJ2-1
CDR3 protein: CASSLLAGRSDEQFF
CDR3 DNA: TGTGCCAGCAGTTTATTAGCGGGGAGGTCCGATGAGCAGTTCTTC

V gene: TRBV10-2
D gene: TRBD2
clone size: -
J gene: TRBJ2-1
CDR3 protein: CASSEASGRHEQFF
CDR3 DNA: TGCGCCAGCAGTGAGGCTAGCGGGAGGCATGAGCAGTTCTTC

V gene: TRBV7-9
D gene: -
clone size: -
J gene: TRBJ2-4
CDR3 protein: CASSHVENIQYF
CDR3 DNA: TGTGCCAGCAGCCATGTGGAAAACATTCAGTACTTC

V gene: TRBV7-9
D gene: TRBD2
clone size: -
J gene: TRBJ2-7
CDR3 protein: CASSPGLAGVYEQYF
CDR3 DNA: TGTGCCAGCAGCCCTGGACTAGCGGGAGTCTACGAGCAGTACTTC

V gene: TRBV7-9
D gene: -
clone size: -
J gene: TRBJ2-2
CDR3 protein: CASSSETTRYTGELFF
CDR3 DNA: TGTGCCAGCAGCTCCGAAACTACTAGATACACCGGGGAGCTGTTTTTT

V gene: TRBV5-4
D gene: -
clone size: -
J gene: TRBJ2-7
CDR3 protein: CASSSIDKDYEQYF
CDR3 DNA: TGTGCCAGCAGCTCTATCGACAAGGACTACGAGCAGTACTTC

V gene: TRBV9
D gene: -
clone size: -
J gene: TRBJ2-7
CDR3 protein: CASSVGFGGAYEQYF
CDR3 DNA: TGTGCCAGCAGCGTAGGATTCGGCGGGGCCTACGAGCAGTACTTC

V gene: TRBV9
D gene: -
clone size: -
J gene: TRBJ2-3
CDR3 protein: CASSVYGMADTQYF
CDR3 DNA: TGTGCCAGCAGCGTATACGGGATGGCAGATACGCAGTATTTT

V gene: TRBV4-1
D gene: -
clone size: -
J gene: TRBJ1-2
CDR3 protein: CASSQDPQLNYGYTF
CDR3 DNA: TGCGCCAGCAGCCAAGATCCCCAGCTCAACTATGGCTACACCTTC

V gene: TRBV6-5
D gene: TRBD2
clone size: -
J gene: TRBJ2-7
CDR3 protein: CASSPGTSGAVVYF
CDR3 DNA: TGTGCCAGCAGCCCCGGGACTAGCGGCGCCGTGGTGTACTTC

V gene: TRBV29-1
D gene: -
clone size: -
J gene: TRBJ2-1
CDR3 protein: CSVEEEGPSYNEQFF
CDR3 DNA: TGCAGCGTTGAAGAAGAGGGACCCTCCTACAATGAGCAGTTCTTC

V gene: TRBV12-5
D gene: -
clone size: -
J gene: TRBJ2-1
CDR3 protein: CASGLVGNEQFF
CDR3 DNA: TGTGCTAGTGGTTTGGTTGGAAATGAGCAGTTCTTC

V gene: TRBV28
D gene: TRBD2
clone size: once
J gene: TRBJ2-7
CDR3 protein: CASSQPAAGGYEQYF
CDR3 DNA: TGTGCCAGCAGCCAGCCGGCAGCGGGAGGCTACGAGCAGTACTTC